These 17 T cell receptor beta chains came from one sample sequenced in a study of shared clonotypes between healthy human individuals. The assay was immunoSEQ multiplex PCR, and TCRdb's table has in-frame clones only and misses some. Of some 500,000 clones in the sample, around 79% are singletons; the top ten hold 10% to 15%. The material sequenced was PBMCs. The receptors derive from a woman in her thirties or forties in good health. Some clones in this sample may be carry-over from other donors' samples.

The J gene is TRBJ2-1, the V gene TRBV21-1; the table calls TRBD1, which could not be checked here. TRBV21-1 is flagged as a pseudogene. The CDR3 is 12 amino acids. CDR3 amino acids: CAIPKGDNEQFF. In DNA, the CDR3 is TGTGCCATCCCAAAGGGGGATAATGAGCAGTTCTTC.

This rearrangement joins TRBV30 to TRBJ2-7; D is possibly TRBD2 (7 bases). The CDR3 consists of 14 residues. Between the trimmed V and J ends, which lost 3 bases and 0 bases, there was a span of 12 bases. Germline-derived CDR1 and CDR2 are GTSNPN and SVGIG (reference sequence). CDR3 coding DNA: TGTGCCTGGAGAACAGGGAGGGACTCCTACGAGCAGTACTTC. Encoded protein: CAWRTGRDSYEQYF.

The DNA for the CDR3 is TGTGCCAGTAGTCCCCAGGGCCTCCCTTATGGCTACACCTTC. Amino acid sequence: CASSPQGLPYGYTF. The J gene is TRBJ1-2, the V gene TRBV19; possibly TRBD1 for D (5 bases). CDR3 size: 14 residues. Trimming removed 5 bases at V and 5 bases at J, with 15 bases between. Germline V gene sequence: CDR1 LNHDA, CDR2 SQIVND (reference sequence).

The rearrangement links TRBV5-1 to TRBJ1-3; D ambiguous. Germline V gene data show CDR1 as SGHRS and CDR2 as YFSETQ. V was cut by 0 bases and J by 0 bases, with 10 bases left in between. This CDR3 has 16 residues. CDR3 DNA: TGCGCCAGCAGCTTGGACTACGTTTCCTCTGGAAACACCATATATTTT. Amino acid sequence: CASSLDYVSSGNTIYF. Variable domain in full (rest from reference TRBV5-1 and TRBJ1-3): KAGVTQTPRYLIKTRGQQVTLSCSPISGHRSVSWYQQTPGQGLQFLFEYFSETQRNKGNFPGRFSGRQFSNSRSEMNVSTLELGDSALYLCASSLDYVSSGNTIYFGEGSWLTVV.

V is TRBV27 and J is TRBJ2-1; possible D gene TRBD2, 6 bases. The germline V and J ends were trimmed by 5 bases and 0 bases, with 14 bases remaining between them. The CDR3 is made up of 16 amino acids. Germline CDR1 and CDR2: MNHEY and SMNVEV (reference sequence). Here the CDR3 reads CASSQSSGFSYNEQFF. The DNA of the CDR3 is TGTGCCAGCAGTCAAAGTAGCGGTTTCTCCTACAATGAGCAGTTCTTC.

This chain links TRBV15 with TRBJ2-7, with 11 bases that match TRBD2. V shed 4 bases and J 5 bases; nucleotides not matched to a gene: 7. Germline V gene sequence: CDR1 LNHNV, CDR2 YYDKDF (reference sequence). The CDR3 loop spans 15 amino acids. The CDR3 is CATSKLAGGPHEQYF. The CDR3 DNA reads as TGTGCCACCAGCAAGTTAGCGGGAGGGCCCCACGAGCAGTACTTC. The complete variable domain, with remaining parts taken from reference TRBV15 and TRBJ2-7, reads DAMVIQNPRYQVTQFGKPVTLSCSQTLNHNVMYWYQQKSSQAPKLLFHYYDKDFNNEADTPDNFQSRRPNTSFCFLDIRSPGLGDTAMYLCATSKLAGGPHEQYFGPGTRLTVT.

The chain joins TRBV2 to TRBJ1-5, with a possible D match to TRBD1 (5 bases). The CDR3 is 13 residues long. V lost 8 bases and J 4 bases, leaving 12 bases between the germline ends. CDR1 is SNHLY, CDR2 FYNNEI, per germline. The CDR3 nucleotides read TGTGCCAGCCTTCAGGGAGGGAATCAGCCCCAGCATTTT. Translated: CASLQGGNQPQHF.

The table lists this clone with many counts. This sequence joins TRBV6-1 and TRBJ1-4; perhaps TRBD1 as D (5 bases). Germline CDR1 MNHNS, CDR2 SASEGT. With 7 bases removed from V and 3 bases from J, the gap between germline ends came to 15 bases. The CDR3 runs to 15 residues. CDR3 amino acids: CASNEGAAPNEKLFF. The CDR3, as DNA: TGTGCCAGCAACGAAGGGGCAGCTCCTAATGAAAAACTGTTTTTT.

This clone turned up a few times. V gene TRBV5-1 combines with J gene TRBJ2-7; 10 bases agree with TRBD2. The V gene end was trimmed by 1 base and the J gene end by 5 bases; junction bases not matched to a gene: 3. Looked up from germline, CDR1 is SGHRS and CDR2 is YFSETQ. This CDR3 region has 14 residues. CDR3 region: CASSLKLAGDEQYF. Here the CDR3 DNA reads TGCGCCAGCAGCTTGAAGCTAGCGGGAGACGAGCAGTACTTC.

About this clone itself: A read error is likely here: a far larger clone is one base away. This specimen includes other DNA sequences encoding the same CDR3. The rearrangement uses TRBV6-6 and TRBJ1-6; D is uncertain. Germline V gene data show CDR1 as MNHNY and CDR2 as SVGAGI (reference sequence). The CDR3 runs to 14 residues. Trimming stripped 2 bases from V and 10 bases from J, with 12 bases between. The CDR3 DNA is TGTGCCAGCAGTTACGAGGCAGGCGGCTCACCCCTCCACTTT. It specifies CASSYEAGGSPLHF.

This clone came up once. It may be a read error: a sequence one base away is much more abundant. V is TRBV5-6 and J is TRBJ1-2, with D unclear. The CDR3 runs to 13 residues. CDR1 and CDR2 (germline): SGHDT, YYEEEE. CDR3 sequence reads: CTSSLKAGYGYTF. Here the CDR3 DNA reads TGTACCAGCAGCTTGAAGGCAGGCTATGGCTACACCTTC.

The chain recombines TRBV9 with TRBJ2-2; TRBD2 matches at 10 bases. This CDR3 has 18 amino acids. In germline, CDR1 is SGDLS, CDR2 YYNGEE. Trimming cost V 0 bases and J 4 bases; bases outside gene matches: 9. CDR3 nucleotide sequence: TGTGCCAGCAGCGTAGTGTCTAGCGGGAGTGGGCGCACCGGGGAGCTGTTTTTT. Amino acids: CASSVVSSGSGRTGELFF. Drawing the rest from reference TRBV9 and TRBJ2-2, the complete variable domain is DSGVTQTPKHLITATGQRVTLRCSPRSGDLSVYWYQQSLDQGLQFLIQYYNGEERAKGNILERFSAQQFPDLHSELNLSSLELGDSALYFCASSVVSSGSGRTGELFFGEGSRLTVL.

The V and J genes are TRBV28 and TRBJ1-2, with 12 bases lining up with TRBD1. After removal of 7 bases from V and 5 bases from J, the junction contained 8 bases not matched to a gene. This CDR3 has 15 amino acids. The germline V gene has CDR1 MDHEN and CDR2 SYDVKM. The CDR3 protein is CASNTRGQGAYGYTF. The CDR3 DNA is TGTGCCAGCAACACGAGGGGACAGGGGGCGTATGGCTACACCTTC.

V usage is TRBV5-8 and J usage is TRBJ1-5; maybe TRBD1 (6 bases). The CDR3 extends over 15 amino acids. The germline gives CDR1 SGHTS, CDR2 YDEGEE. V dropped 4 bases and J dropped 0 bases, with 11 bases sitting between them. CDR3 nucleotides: TGTGCCAGCAGCAGGGACACCCATAGCAATCAGCCCCAGCATTTT. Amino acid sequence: CASSRDTHSNQPQHF.

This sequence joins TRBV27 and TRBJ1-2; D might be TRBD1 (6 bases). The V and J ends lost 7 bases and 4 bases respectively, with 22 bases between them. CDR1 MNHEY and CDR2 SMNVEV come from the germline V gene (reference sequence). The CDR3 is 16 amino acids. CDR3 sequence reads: CASIILTQGTGYGYTF. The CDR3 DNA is TGTGCCAGCATTATCCTCACACAGGGCACCGGCTATGGCTACACCTTC.

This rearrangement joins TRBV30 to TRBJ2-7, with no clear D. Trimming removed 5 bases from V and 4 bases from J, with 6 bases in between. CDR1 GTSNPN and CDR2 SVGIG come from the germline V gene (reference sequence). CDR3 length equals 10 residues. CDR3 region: CAWGAYEQYF. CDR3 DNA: TGTGCCTGGGGCGCTTACGAGCAGTACTTC. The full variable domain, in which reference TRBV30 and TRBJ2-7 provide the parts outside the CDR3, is SQTIHQWPATLVQPVGSPLSLECTVEGTSNPNLYWYRQAAGRGLQLLFYSVGIGQISSEVPQNLSASRPQDRQFILSSKKLLLSDSGFYLCAWGAYEQYFGPGTRLTVT.

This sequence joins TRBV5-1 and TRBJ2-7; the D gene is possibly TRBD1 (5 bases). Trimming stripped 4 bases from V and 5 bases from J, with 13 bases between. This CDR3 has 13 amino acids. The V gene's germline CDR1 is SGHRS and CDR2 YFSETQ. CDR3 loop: CASSAAGSHEQYF. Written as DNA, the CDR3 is TGCGCCAGCAGCGCTGCAGGGTCACACGAGCAGTACTTC.